The T cell receptor (beta chain) described here comes from a study of blood T cell repertoires in COVID-19. The overall study: Italy, Spain and the United States were the sources of the convalescent and acute COVID-19 samples.

The age range of participants was roughly 18 to 90 years, with residence in about 25 US areas. Which cohort a participant joined came from the clinical history participants gave. How the authors handled the data: Estimates of nucleated cell counts were drawn from the amplification of reference gene primers. Libraries were prepared by immunoSEQ multiplex PCR; TCRdb keeps only in-frame clonotypes and omits some of them. V and J calls and clone size are copied from that table; D and trimming were computed from the DNA. The repertoire consists of 200,000 to 250,000 clones, with 81% occurring once and the leading ten covering around 10%. Per germline, CDR1 LNHNV and CDR2 YYDKDF (reference sequence). The CDR3 contains 15 residues. V trimming: 5 bases; J trimming: 0 bases; junction bases outside the gene matches: 7.

Material for sequencing was PBMCs or T cells enriched from blood (not recorded which). The rearrangement joins TRBV15 to TRBJ2-7; the match to TRBD1 covers 7 bases. The clonotype originates from a woman aged 50 to 60 with acute COVID-19. CDR3 loop: CATSGYRGISYEQYF. The CDR3 DNA is TGTGCCACCAGCGGTTACAGGGGAATCTCCTACGAGCAGTACTTC.